This TCR beta chain was identified during a study of OX40 agonist ivuxolimab in advanced cancers. Profiling relied on immunoSEQ multiplex PCR, and the TCRdb table lists in-frame clones only, not all of them. Here the sample spans 55,000 to 65,000 clones, 70% to 90% being singletons. The source is an adult with an advanced solid tumor such as melanoma, head and neck, liver or kidney cancer. The specimen was CD4+ or CD8+ T cells sorted from blood, collected in a trial of the OX40 agonist ivuxolimab.

The CDR3 here is CASSPRLAVDEQFF. The CDR3 DNA reads TGTGCCAGCAGCCCCCGACTAGCCGTAGATGAGCAGTTCTTC. The V gene is TRBV9, the J gene TRBJ2-1, with 7 bases matching TRBD2. CDR3 length: 14 residues. Per germline, CDR1 SGDLS and CDR2 YYNGEE. Trimming cost V 4 bases and J 8 bases; bases outside gene matches: 9. Combining the CDR3 with reference TRBV9 and TRBJ2-1 gives the whole variable domain DSGVTQTPKHLITATGQRVTLRCSPRSGDLSVYWYQQSLDQGLQFLIQYYNGEERAKGNILERFSAQQFPDLHSELNLSSLELGDSALYFCASSPRLAVDEQFFGPGTRLTVL.